The 29 T cell receptor beta chains below come from one sample, sequenced in a study of regulatory T cells in long-lasting Graves disease. This sample's time point: newly diagnosed GD, antithyroid drugs for less than 3 months. PBMC RNA served as the TCR library source. Building of the TCR beta libraries involved iRepertoire HTBI primers and Arm-PCR of CDR3 regions. TCRdb fed the multiplex PCR reads into MiXCR, producing one record per CDR3 protein. This sample yields under 800,000 distinct CDR3 sequences, of which around 15% are seen a single time; more than 15% belongs to the top ten. The sample was also reused in another study, on T cells in Graves' hyperthyroidism and ophthalmopathy.

The source material was peripheral blood mononuclear cells (PBMCs), sampled at new diagnosis, from a patient treated with antithyroid drugs. These receptors all stem from a woman aged 30 to 39 with Graves disease.

This clonotype was seen ten or more times. V usage is TRBV6-1 and J usage is TRBJ2-2; 9 bases agree with TRBD2. This CDR3 spans 14 amino acids. Germline assignment: CDR1 MNHNS and CDR2 SASEGT. V was clipped by 4 bases and J by 5 bases; unmatched bases: 2. Written as DNA, the CDR3 is TGTGCCAGCAGTGGGCTAGCGGGGACCGGGGAGCTGTTTTTT. Its protein product is CASSGLAGTGELFF.

This clonotype turned up a few times. This rearrangement joins TRBV14 to TRBJ1-2; 8 bases are shared with TRBD1. V lost 1 base, J lost 4 bases, and 2 bases stayed unmatched. The CDR3 is 14 residues long. Germline CDR1 reads SGHDN; CDR2 reads FVKESK. The CDR3 coding sequence is TGTGCCAGCAGCCAAGGGACAGGGCCCTATGGCTACACCTTC. Amino acids: CASSQGTGPYGYTF. The full variable domain, in which reference TRBV14 and TRBJ1-2 provide the parts outside the CDR3, is EAGVTQFPSHSVIEKGQTVTLRCDPISGHDNLYWYRRVMGKEIKFLLHFVKESKQDESGMPNNRFLAERTGGTYSTLKVQPAELEDSGVYFCASSQGTGPYGYTFGSGTRLTVV.

At least ten counts were recorded for this clonotype. This sequence joins TRBV10-3 and TRBJ2-2; 9 bases agree with TRBD2. The J segment lost 1 base and the V segment lost 7 bases, leaving 1 base of the junction unmatched. This CDR3 comprises 14 residues. Germline V lookup: CDR1 ENHRY, CDR2 SYGVKD. CDR3 loop: CAIKREENTGELFF. Here the CDR3 DNA reads TGTGCCATCAAGCGGGAGGAGAACACCGGGGAGCTGTTTTTT.

CDR3 DNA sequence: TGCAGCGTTGCTAGCATGAACACTGAAGCTTTCTTT. Translated: CSVASMNTEAFF. This rearrangement joins TRBV29-1 to TRBJ1-1; the D is unclear. V gave up 4 bases and J gave up 0 bases, with 6 bases separating them. Germline V lookup: CDR1 SQVTM, CDR2 ANQGSEA. The CDR3 extends over 12 amino acids.

This clonotype was observed a few times. CDR3 nucleotide sequence: TGTGCCAGCACCTTAGGGCGTACTACGGCAGATACGCAGTATTTT. It is translated as CASTLGRTTADTQYF. The chain employs TRBV12-3 or TRBV12-4 and TRBJ2-3; no clear D gene. This CDR3 has 15 residues. V was shortened by 7 bases and J by 4 bases, with 18 bases between the two germline ends.

In regard to this clonotype: A read error may be the cause here, since a much bigger clone is one base away. The V gene is TRBV7-6, the J gene TRBJ1-3, with no clear D. The CDR3 totals 12 residues. V was cut by 8 bases and J by 0 bases, with 5 bases left in between. Germline CDR1 SGHVS, CDR2 FNYEAQ. CDR3 DNA sequence: TGTGCCAGCGGGTCCTCTGGAAACACCATATATTTT. Protein product: CASGSSGNTIYF.

This clonotype appeared many times. This chain links TRBV27 with TRBJ2-2; weak D call: TRBD2 (6 bases). Germline CDR1 and CDR2: MNHEY and SMNVEV (reference sequence). The CDR3 covers 13 residues. V lost 7 bases and J lost 6, with 12 bases in between. In DNA form, the CDR3 reads TGTGCCAGCACCGAGCTAGCGTCCGGGGAGCTGTTTTTT. Translated, it gives CASTELASGELFF.

Comment on this clonotype: A read error may explain this, as a much larger clone is one base away. This chain uses TRBV18 with TRBJ1-5, with D hard to call. V lost 2 bases and J 5 bases, leaving 7 bases between the germline ends. This CDR3 region has 13 residues. The germline V gene has CDR1 KGHSH and CDR2 LQKENI. CDR3 in amino acids: CASSPASYQPQHF. CDR3 nucleotide sequence: TGTGCCAGCTCACCAGCCTCCTATCAGCCCCAGCATTTT.

This clonotype was recorded a few times. Relative to the germline gene, one junction end is altered; a read error may explain this. The chain joins TRBV6-4 to TRBJ1-1, with D perhaps matching TRBD1 (6 bases). Germline-derived CDR1 and CDR2 are MRHNA and SNTAGT. The CDR3 extends over 12 amino acids. CDR3 nucleotide sequence: TGTGCCAGCTGGGTAGGCCAGGGGCAGGGATTTTTT. Protein product: CASWVGQGQGFF.

To note about this clonotype: A much larger clone differs from this one at a single base, so this may be a read error. In DNA, the CDR3 is TGTGCCAGCAGAGGACTAGCGGGGGGCTGCGAGCAGTACTTC. This sequence encodes CASRGLAGGCEQYF. The chain uses TRBV28 and TRBJ2-7; 14 nucleotides line up with TRBD2. The CDR3 is 14 amino acids. V lost 6 bases, J lost 6 bases, and 4 bases stayed unmatched. Germline V gene lookup returns CDR1 MDHEN and CDR2 SYDVKM.

DNA for the CDR3: TGCGCCAGCAGCTACCTCGGCGGTAGTGACACCGGGGAGCTGTTTTTT. This gives the protein CASSYLGGSDTGELFF. The chain has TRBV5-1 and TRBJ2-2; D is uncertain. CDR3 size: 16 residues. Germline CDR1 is SGHRS and CDR2 is YFSETQ. V was pared by 3 bases and J by 3 bases, with 15 bases between. The full variable domain, with the rest looked up from reference TRBV5-1 and TRBJ2-2, is KAGVTQTPRYLIKTRGQQVTLSCSPISGHRSVSWYQQTPGQGLQFLFEYFSETQRNKGNFPGRFSGRQFSNSRSEMNVSTLELGDSALYLCASSYLGGSDTGELFFGEGSRLTVL.

Many counts were recorded for this clonotype. This chain links TRBV27 with TRBJ2-3; TRBD1 aligns across 8 bases. Trimming cost V 2 bases and J 5 bases; bases outside gene matches: 3. Germline CDR1 reads MNHEY; CDR2 reads SMNVEV (reference sequence). The CDR3 has 14 amino acids. The CDR3: CASSLQGAQDTQYF. The CDR3 DNA reads as TGTGCCAGCAGTTTACAGGGGGCGCAAGATACGCAGTATTTT.

This clonotype was seen more than once but under ten times. The rearrangement links TRBV20-1 to TRBJ1-4; a weak D match, TRBD1 (6 bases). Trimming shortened V by 4 bases and J by 7 bases, and 13 bases separated the two germline ends. From germline, CDR1 is DFQATT and CDR2 SNEGSKA (reference sequence). CDR3 length equals 13 residues. CDR3 region: CSAINRESEKLFF. The CDR3, as DNA: TGCAGTGCTATAAACAGGGAGAGTGAAAAACTGTTTTTT.

This clonotype is a singleton in its sample. The junction departs from germline at one end; a sequencing error may be responsible. The CDR3 DNA is TGTGCCAGCAGTGCCGATCCGGGGACTAATGAAAAACTGTCTTTT. It encodes CASSADPGTNEKLSF. The chain combines TRBV7-9 with TRBJ1-4; maybe TRBD1 (5 bases). The CDR3 consists of 15 residues. CDR1 and CDR2 (germline): SEHNR, FQNEAQ (reference sequence).

This clonotype was recorded a few times. The chain joins TRBV3-1 to TRBJ2-3, with a tentative D call TRBD1 (7 bases). Trimming removed 10 bases at V and 4 bases at J, with 18 bases between. Germline V gives CDR1 LGHDT, CDR2 YNNKEL (reference sequence). CDR3 length: 14 amino acids. CDR3 bases: TGTGCCACCGGGGGACAGTTACAAGCAGATACGCAGTATTTT. It specifies CATGGQLQADTQYF.

This clonotype was detected a few times. This may come from a read error, since a much larger clone is one base off. Here the CDR3 omits its conserved ending phenylalanine or tryptophan, so a read error is the likely source. In DNA form, the CDR3 reads TGTGCCAGCCAGTTTCTGATGGGCGGTAACACTGAAGCTTTCCTT. Amino acid sequence: CASQFLMGGNTEAFL. This chain links TRBV6-1 with TRBJ1-1; D not resolved. CDR1 and CDR2 from the germline V gene are MNHNS and SASEGT. CDR3 length equals 15 residues. V lost 8 bases to trimming and J lost 2 bases, with 18 bases between them.

This clonotype was seen a single time. A much larger clonotype is one base distant, so this may be a read error. The conserved phenylalanine or tryptophan is not found at the CDR3 terminus, so this likely reflects a read error. Here the CDR3 reads CASSNQKGPTDTQYL. CDR3 nucleotide sequence: TGTGCCAGCTCGAACCAAAAGGGGCCCACAGATACGCAGTATCTT. The V call is TRBV28, the J call TRBJ2-3; tentative D call: TRBD1 (5 bases). V was trimmed by 8 bases and J by 2 bases, leaving 17 bases between them. Per the germline V gene, CDR1 is MDHEN and CDR2 is SYDVKM. The CDR3 spans 15 residues.

This clonotype has more than one count but fewer than ten. The genes are TRBV6-1 and TRBJ1-1; D remains unclear. The V end lost 7 bases, the J end lost 2 bases, and 8 bases lay between the germline ends. The CDR3 runs 12 residues. CDR1 and CDR2 (germline): MNHNS, SASEGT. CDR3 sequence: CASIEANTEAFF. CDR3 nucleotides: TGTGCCAGCATCGAGGCAAACACTGAAGCTTTCTTT.

This clonotype has at least ten counts. The CDR3 protein is CASSLVEPRTGDPYF. For the CDR3, the DNA is TGTGCCAGCAGCTTAGTGGAACCGAGGACCGGAGACCCGTACTTC. The chain carries TRBV7-9 and TRBJ2-5; unclear D gene. The CDR3 length is 15 residues. Trimming shortened V by 1 base and J by 13 bases, and 22 bases separated the two germline ends. The germline V gene encodes CDR1 SEHNR and CDR2 FQNEAQ (reference sequence). Full variable domain (remainder filled in from reference TRBV7-9 and TRBJ2-5): DTGVSQNPRHKITKRGQNVTFRCDPISEHNRLYWYRQTLGQGPEFLTYFQNEAQLEKSRLLSDRFSAERPKGSFSTLEIQRTEQGDSAMYLCASSLVEPRTGDPYFGPGTRLLVL.

This rearrangement joins TRBV6-1 to TRBJ1-6, with 10 nucleotides matching TRBD1. CDR3 length equals 15 residues. The ends lost 8 bases at V and 11 bases at J; junction bases unmatched: 12. CDR1 MNHNS and CDR2 SASEGT come from the germline V gene. The DNA for the CDR3 is TGTGCCAGCGGGCGGGACAGGGGTCCCGCGCCACCCCTCCACTTT. Its translation is CASGRDRGPAPPLHF.

V gene TRBV6-1 combines with J gene TRBJ1-3, with D possibly matching TRBD1 (6 bases). Trimming left V 5 bases short and J 3 bases short, with 14 bases between. The CDR3 extends over 15 amino acids. From germline, CDR1 is MNHNS and CDR2 SASEGT. The CDR3 spells CASSQSRTVGNTIYF. For the CDR3, the DNA is TGTGCCAGCAGTCAATCTAGGACAGTTGGAAACACCATATATTTT.

The chain carries TRBV15 and TRBJ2-2; the match to TRBD1 covers 7 bases. This CDR3 has 14 residues. The germline V gene encodes CDR1 LNHNV and CDR2 YYDKDF (reference sequence). Trimming removed 5 bases from V and 8 bases from J; junction bases left unmatched: 8. In DNA form, the CDR3 reads TGTGCCACCAGCCCCACAGGGGAACCGGGGGAGCTGTTTTTT. It specifies CATSPTGEPGELFF.

This chain links TRBV6-2 or TRBV6-3 with TRBJ1-2, with TRBD1 identical over 7 bases. J gave up 6 bases and V 5 bases, and 15 bases lay outside the gene matches. CDR3 size: 16 residues. CDR1 is MNHEY and CDR2 is SVGEGT in the germline V gene. The CDR3 DNA is TGTGCCAGCAGTAAACTCATGACAGGGCCAGGGGATGGCTACACCTTC. Its protein product is CASSKLMTGPGDGYTF.

This clonotype was picked up many times. The chain couples TRBV12-3 or TRBV12-4 to TRBJ2-5; either TRBD1 or TRBD2 may supply D (5 bases each). V was pared by 4 bases and J by 2 bases, with 11 bases between. CDR3 length: 14 residues. This CDR3 is CASSSGPTQETQYF. The DNA for the CDR3 is TGTGCCAGCAGTTCGGGACCCACTCAAGAGACCCAGTACTTC.

This clonotype occurred many times. This rearrangement joins TRBV5-1 to TRBJ2-1, with D possibly matching TRBD1 (5 bases). The V end was cut by 6 bases, the J end by 10 bases, with 17 bases between. This CDR3 is 13 amino acids long. Germline V gives CDR1 SGHRS, CDR2 YFSETQ. The CDR3 sequence: CASNQGYQGEQFF. CDR3 nucleotides: TGCGCCAGCAACCAGGGCTATCAAGGGGAGCAGTTCTTC.

This clonotype was recorded at least ten times. The chain joins TRBV5-1 to TRBJ2-7; D perhaps matches TRBD1 (6 bases). The CDR3 has 15 residues. CDR1 is SGHRS and CDR2 is YFSETQ in the germline V gene. With 5 bases removed from V and 0 bases from J, the gap between germline ends came to 15 bases. CDR3 loop: CASRTRDTFSYEQYF. CDR3 coding DNA: TGCGCCAGCAGGACCCGGGACACCTTCTCCTACGAGCAGTACTTC.

This clonotype was seen a handful of times. This chain joins TRBV7-6 and TRBJ1-6; D is possibly TRBD1 (5 bases). Germline CDR1 is SGHVS and CDR2 is FNYEAQ. This CDR3 contains 14 residues. V lost 4 bases to trimming and J lost 3 bases, with 7 bases between them. The CDR3 nucleotides are TGTGCCAGCAGCTCCCAGGGCTATAATTCACCCCTCCACTTT. Translation: CASSSQGYNSPLHF.

The gene calls are TRBV5-1 and TRBJ2-3; D uncertain. From germline, CDR1 is SGHRS and CDR2 YFSETQ. CDR3 size: 15 residues. V was cut by 0 bases and J by 4 bases, with 12 bases left in between. CDR3: CASSLGVSTSDTQYF. The CDR3 nucleotides read TGCGCCAGCAGCTTGGGGGTTAGTACATCAGATACGCAGTATTTT.

This clonotype was counted at least ten times. The chain recombines TRBV2 with TRBJ1-1; perhaps TRBD1 as D (5 bases). The CDR3 has 14 residues. Between the trimmed V and J ends, which lost 3 bases and 1 base, there was a span of 9 bases. Germline CDR1 and CDR2: SNHLY and FYNNEI. The CDR3 nucleotides are TGTGCCAGCAGTGATGTGGGGGGGAACACTGAAGCTTTCTTT. It specifies CASSDVGGNTEAFF.